This TCR beta chain was captured by sequencing in a study of CD8 T cells in Susac syndrome. Study-level results: The study recognized that its TCR sequencing and HLA analysis covered a relatively small number of individuals.

About this clonotype: Its antigen is undetermined.

V lost 4 bases to trimming and J lost 3 bases, with 9 bases between them. This CDR3 region has 12 residues. Germline CDR1 SQVTM, CDR2 ANQGSEA. Random hexamers served to reverse transcribe roughly 0.5 to 1 ug RNA. Amplification of TCR beta CDR3 used immunoSEQ multiplex PCR across 54 Vbeta and 13 Jbeta. MiXCR was run by TCRdb on the immunoSEQ multiplex PCR reads, yielding one entry per CDR3 protein. The table lists 130,000 to 150,000 distinct CDR3 sequences, 94% of them singletons, with over 0.25% in the top ten. This TCR derives from a human donor in good health. Sequenced: CD8+ T cells from PBMCs. V and J are TRBV29-1 and TRBJ1-2; D is undetermined. CDR3 nucleotide sequence: TGCAGCGTTGGCGGCAGTGACTATGGCTACACCTTC. This translates into CSVGGSDYGYTF.